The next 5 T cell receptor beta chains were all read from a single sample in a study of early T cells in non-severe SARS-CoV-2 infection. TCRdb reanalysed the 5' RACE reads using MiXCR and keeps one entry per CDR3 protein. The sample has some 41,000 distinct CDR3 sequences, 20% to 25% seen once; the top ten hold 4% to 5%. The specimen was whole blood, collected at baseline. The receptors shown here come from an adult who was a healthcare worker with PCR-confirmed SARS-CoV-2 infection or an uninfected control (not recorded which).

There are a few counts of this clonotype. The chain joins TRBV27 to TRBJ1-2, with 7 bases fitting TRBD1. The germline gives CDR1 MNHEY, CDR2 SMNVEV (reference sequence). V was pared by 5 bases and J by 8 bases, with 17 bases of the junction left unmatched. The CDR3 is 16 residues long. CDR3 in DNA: TGTGCCAGCAGTCCAAGCCCGACAGGGATATTGCGCGGCTACACCTTC. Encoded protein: CASSPSPTGILRGYTF.

The CDR3, as DNA: TGTGCCAGCTCACCACGGGCAGCGTCCCCAGATACGCAGTATTTT. It yields the protein CASSPRAASPDTQYF. The chain couples TRBV18 to TRBJ2-3; D uncertain. This CDR3 is 15 amino acids long. Germline V gives CDR1 KGHSH, CDR2 LQKENI. The V end was cut by 1 base, the J end by 4 bases, with 12 bases between.

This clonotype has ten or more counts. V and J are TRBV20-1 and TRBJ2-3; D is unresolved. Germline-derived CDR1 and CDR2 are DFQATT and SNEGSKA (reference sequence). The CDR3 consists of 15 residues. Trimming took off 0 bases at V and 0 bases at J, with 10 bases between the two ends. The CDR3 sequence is CSARDGQASTDTQYF. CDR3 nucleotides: TGCAGTGCTAGAGATGGGCAGGCTAGCACAGATACGCAGTATTTT.

The CDR3 nucleotides read TGCGCCAGCAGTGAGACTACGGAGCAGTACTTC. As protein: CASSETTEQYF. The chain joins TRBV10-2 to TRBJ2-7; D remains unclear. The germline V and J ends were trimmed by 2 bases and 7 bases, with 6 bases remaining between them. The CDR3 runs to 11 residues. From germline, CDR1 is WSHSY and CDR2 SAAADI.

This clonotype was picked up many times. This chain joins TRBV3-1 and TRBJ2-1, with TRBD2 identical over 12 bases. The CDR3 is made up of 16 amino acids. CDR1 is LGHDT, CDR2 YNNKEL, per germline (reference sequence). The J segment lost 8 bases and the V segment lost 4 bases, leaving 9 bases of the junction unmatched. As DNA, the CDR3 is TGTGCCAGCAGCCCAGCGCTAGCGGGGGGGCTCCATGAGCAGTTCTTC. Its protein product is CASSPALAGGLHEQFF.